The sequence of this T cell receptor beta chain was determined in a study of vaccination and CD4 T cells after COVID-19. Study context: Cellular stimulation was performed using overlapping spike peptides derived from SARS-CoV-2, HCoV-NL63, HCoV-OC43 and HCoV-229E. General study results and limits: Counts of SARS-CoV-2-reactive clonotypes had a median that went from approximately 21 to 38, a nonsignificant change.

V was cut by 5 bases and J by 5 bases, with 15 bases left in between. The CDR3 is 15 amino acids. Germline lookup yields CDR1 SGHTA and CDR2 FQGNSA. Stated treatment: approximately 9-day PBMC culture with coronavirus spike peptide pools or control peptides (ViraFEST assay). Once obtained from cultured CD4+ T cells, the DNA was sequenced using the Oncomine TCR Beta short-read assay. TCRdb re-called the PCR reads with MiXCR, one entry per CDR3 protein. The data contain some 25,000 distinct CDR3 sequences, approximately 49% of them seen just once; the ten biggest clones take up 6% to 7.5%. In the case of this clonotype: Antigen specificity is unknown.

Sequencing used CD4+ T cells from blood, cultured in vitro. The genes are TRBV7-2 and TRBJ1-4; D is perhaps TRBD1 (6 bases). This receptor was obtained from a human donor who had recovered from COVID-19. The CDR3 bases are TGTGCCAGCAGCCCGAGGGCAGGGGCCAATGAAAAACTGTTTTTT. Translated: CASSPRAGANEKLFF.